Only one count was recorded for the clone carrying this T cell receptor (beta chain). This entry is derived from a study of blood T cell repertoires in COVID-19. Original analysis: Estimation of nucleated cell counts relied on the amplification of reference gene primers. Clones were sequenced by immunoSEQ multiplex PCR, and TCRdb holds only the in-frame ones, with some missing. That table is the source of V, J and clone size, and D and trimming were worked out from the DNA. The table lists roughly 70,000 clones, more than 70% of them singletons. Trimming pared 7 bases from V and 0 bases from J, leaving 8 bases between. The CDR3 loop spans 14 amino acids. The germline V gene encodes CDR1 SGHRS and CDR2 YFSETQ.

This chain connects TRBV5-1 to TRBJ2-6; possible D gene TRBD1, 6 bases. The sequence was obtained from a man aged 65 to 79 with acute or convalescent COVID-19. The source material was peripheral blood. Here the CDR3 reads CASRGGSGANVLTF. The CDR3 nucleotides are TGCGCCAGCCGAGGGGGCTCTGGGGCCAACGTCCTGACTTTC.